This entry describes one T cell receptor (beta chain). In the study's own analysis: Amplification from reference gene primers served as the basis for estimated nucleated cell counts. This table comes from immunoSEQ multiplex PCR, and its TCRdb copy is limited to in-frame clones, with some not included. Clone size and V and J calls were adopted from that table, with D and trimming inferred from the DNA. The table has some 150,000 clones, about 85% seen once; the top ten hold around 1.2%. This sample is drawn from a study of blood T cell repertoires in COVID-19. On the study more broadly: There were acute and convalescent COVID-19 samples, and they came from the United States, Italy and Spain.

Germline V CDR1 and CDR2: SGHNT, YENEEA. V dropped 8 bases and J dropped 2 bases, with 12 bases sitting between them. The CDR3 runs to 13 residues. The V call is TRBV11-3, the J call TRBJ2-5; no firm D call. This receptor was obtained from a man aged 55 to 70 who had recovered from COVID-19. Sequencing used peripheral blood. The CDR3 coding sequence is TGTGCCAGCCCCCGCCAGGATCAAGAGACCCAGTACTTC. It is translated as CASPRQDQETQYF. Using reference TRBV11-3 and TRBJ2-5 for the parts outside the CDR3, the full variable domain is EAGVVQSPRYKIIEKKQPVAFWCNPISGHNTLYWYLQNLGQGPELLIRYENEEAVDDSQLPKDRFSAERLKGVDSTLKIQPAELGDSAVYLCASPRQDQETQYFGPGTRLLVL.